This T cell receptor (beta chain) stems from a study of blood T cell repertoires in COVID-19. About the research overall: Italy, Spain and the United States were the sources of the convalescent and acute COVID-19 samples. PBMCs, B-cell-depleted T cells, or T cells provided the cDNA or gDNA that made up the material.

CDR3 size: 15 residues. The germline CDR1 and CDR2 sequences are SGHRS and YFSETQ. After removal of 0 bases from V and 1 base from J, the junction contained 3 bases not matched to a gene. Methods used by the authors: Amplified reference gene primers provided the basis for estimating nucleated cell counts. The table came from immunoSEQ multiplex PCR; TCRdb's copy has only in-frame clones and leaves some out. Clone size and the V and J calls come from that table; the DNA yielded D and trimming. This table holds tens of thousands of clones, 70% to 80% found once. This clone showed up just a few times. The chain carries TRBV5-1 and TRBJ1-1; 7 nucleotides align to TRBD1. The sequenced sample consisted of peripheral blood. The sequence was collected from a man between 70 and 80 years old with active or convalescent COVID-19. The CDR3 protein is CASSLEGAWNTEAFF. DNA of the CDR3: TGCGCCAGCAGCTTGGAGGGGGCATGGAACACTGAAGCTTTCTTT. Looking up the rest from reference TRBV5-1 and TRBJ1-1 gives the full variable domain: KAGVTQTPRYLIKTRGQQVTLSCSPISGHRSVSWYQQTPGQGLQFLFEYFSETQRNKGNFPGRFSGRQFSNSRSEMNVSTLELGDSALYLCASSLEGAWNTEAFFGQGTRLTVV.